The 21 T cell receptor beta chains reported below all come from one sample, sequenced in a study of shared clonotypes between healthy human individuals. Repertoires were generated with immunoSEQ multiplex PCR, while TCRdb's copy carries only in-frame clones and drops some. The sample consists of 650,000 to 750,000 clones, about two thirds of them appearing once. Sequencing input: memory CD4+ T cells sorted from blood. The subset here: CD45RA-negative fraction. Source of these receptors: a woman under 40 in good health.

This clone was found a few times. The gene calls are TRBV30 and TRBJ1-2, with TRBD1 as a possible D gene (5 bases). Germline V lookup: CDR1 GTSNPN, CDR2 SVGIG (reference sequence). V lost 4 bases to trimming and J lost 0 bases, with 6 bases between them. The CDR3 length is 12 residues. The CDR3 protein is CAWTGTNYGYTF. The CDR3 bases are TGTGCCTGGACAGGGACTAACTATGGCTACACCTTC.

V gene TRBV27 combines with J gene TRBJ1-2; 7 bases line up with TRBD1. Germline lookup yields CDR1 MNHEY and CDR2 SMNVEV (reference sequence). J was trimmed by 1 base and V by 5 bases; bases with no gene match: 4. The length of the CDR3 is 14 residues. The DNA for the CDR3 is TGTGCCAGCAGTCGTCACAGGGGTAACTATGGCTACACCTTC. It encodes CASSRHRGNYGYTF.

J is TRBJ2-3 and V is TRBV6-1, with 8 bases identical to TRBD2. V was clipped by 8 bases and J by 2 bases; unmatched bases: 6. The CDR3 covers 14 residues. The V gene's germline CDR1 is MNHNS and CDR2 SASEGT. This chain's CDR3 is CASHTAGVTDTQYF. In DNA, the CDR3 is TGTGCCAGCCACACAGCGGGAGTCACAGATACGCAGTATTTT.

This chain links TRBV15 with TRBJ1-2; perhaps TRBD1 as D (5 bases). V was trimmed by 5 bases and J by 8 bases, leaving 21 bases between them. CDR1 is LNHNV, CDR2 YYDKDF, per germline (reference sequence). The CDR3 runs 15 residues. CDR3 sequence reads: CATSRRQGALGGYTF. The DNA of the CDR3 is TGTGCCACCAGCCGACGCCAAGGGGCGCTGGGAGGCTACACCTTC.

The rearrangement joins TRBV6-5 to TRBJ2-3; 7 positions match TRBD1. The germline V gene has CDR1 MNHEY and CDR2 SVGAGI. V lost 2 bases to trimming and J lost 3 bases; unmatched junction nucleotides: 5. The CDR3 sequence is 15 residues long. Written as DNA, the CDR3 is TGTGCCAGCAGTTACCGACAGGGAAGGACAGATACGCAGTATTTT. As protein: CASSYRQGRTDTQYF.

In the case of this clone: Other DNA sequences from this sample encode an identical CDR3 as well. The chain is built from TRBV14 and TRBJ2-1; 7 bases align to TRBD2. Trimming took 1 base from V and 1 from J; bases not matched to a gene: 4. This CDR3 is 16 amino acids long. Germline CDR1 and CDR2: SGHDN and FVKESK. CDR3 sequence (DNA): TGTGCCAGCAGCCAAGTGGGCGGGAGTTCCTACAATGAGCAGTTCTTC. As protein: CASSQVGGSSYNEQFF.

This rearrangement joins TRBV19 to TRBJ1-3; perhaps TRBD1 as D (6 bases). The CDR3 spans 15 residues. Germline V lookup: CDR1 LNHDA, CDR2 SQIVND (reference sequence). Trimming took 4 bases from V and 4 from J, leaving 14 bases between them. CDR3 sequence: CASSRTAHAGNTIYF. The CDR3 coding sequence is TGTGCCAGTAGTAGGACAGCCCATGCGGGAAACACCATATATTTT.

The chain couples TRBV5-4 to TRBJ2-7, with 7 bases that match TRBD2. The CDR3 totals 16 residues. Trimming at V came to 5 bases and at J to 5 bases, leaving 16 bases not matched to a gene. Looked up from germline, CDR1 is SGHNT and CDR2 is YYREEE (reference sequence). CDR3 in DNA: TGTGCCAGCAGGACTATTGATGGGCGGGAGATCCACGAGCAGTACTTC. Translating gives CASRTIDGREIHEQYF.

CDR3 region: CASSPVREGEQYF. In nucleotides, the CDR3 is TGTGCCAGCTCACCGGTCAGGGAGGGCGAGCAGTACTTC. The genes are TRBV18 and TRBJ2-7; 7 bases fit TRBD2. J gave up 6 bases and V 3 bases, and 5 bases lay outside the gene matches. CDR1 is KGHSH and CDR2 is LQKENI in the germline V gene. The CDR3 covers 13 residues.

This clone was counted ten times or more. The chain uses TRBV29-1 and TRBJ2-5; D is undetermined. CDR3 length equals 12 residues. With 7 bases removed from V and 4 bases from J, the gap between germline ends came to 13 bases. Germline loops: CDR1 SQVTM, CDR2 ANQGSEA. CDR3 sequence (DNA): TGCAGCGCCACCACGTCTCGAGAGACCCAGTACTTC. This codes for CSATTSRETQYF.

The J gene is TRBJ2-4, the V gene TRBV20-1; D is possibly TRBD1 or TRBD2 (5 bases each). CDR3 size: 11 residues. CDR1 and CDR2 from the germline V gene are DFQATT and SNEGSKA (reference sequence). V was clipped by 1 base and J by 9 bases, with 7 bases between them. CDR3 loop: CSARAGAIQYF. The CDR3, as DNA: TGCAGTGCTAGAGCCGGGGCCATTCAGTACTTC.

J is TRBJ1-3 and V is TRBV4-1, with TRBD1 matching 12 bases. V shed 5 bases, J shed 2 bases, and the junction held 4 bases outside the gene matches. CDR1 MGHRA and CDR2 YSYEKL come from the germline V gene. This CDR3 region has 16 residues. This chain's CDR3 is CASSAGQGATGNTIYF. CDR3 nucleotide sequence: TGCGCCAGCAGCGCGGGACAGGGGGCAACTGGAAACACCATATATTTT.

The chain joins TRBV9 to TRBJ2-2; D gene unclear. Germline V CDR1 and CDR2: SGDLS, YYNGEE. The CDR3 has 14 amino acids. Deletions cut 1 base from V and 6 bases from J, with 10 bases between. CDR3 sequence (DNA): TGTGCCAGCAGCGTATCAGCTGAGCCCGGGGAGCTGTTTTTT. Encoded protein: CASSVSAEPGELFF. The variable domain in full, completed from reference TRBV9 and TRBJ2-2, reads DSGVTQTPKHLITATGQRVTLRCSPRSGDLSVYWYQQSLDQGLQFLIQYYNGEERAKGNILERFSAQQFPDLHSELNLSSLELGDSALYFCASSVSAEPGELFFGEGSRLTVL.

The chain joins TRBV5-1 to TRBJ2-5, with 8 bases lining up with TRBD1. With V trimmed by 3 bases and J by 0 bases, 10 bases remained unmatched. This CDR3 spans 17 amino acids. Per germline, CDR1 SGHRS and CDR2 YFSETQ. CDR3 residues: CASSSAWTGRYQETQYF. CDR3 nucleotides: TGCGCCAGCAGCTCGGCCTGGACAGGGAGGTACCAAGAGACCCAGTACTTC.

This clone has just a few counts. The J gene is TRBJ1-1, the V gene TRBV29-1; no firm D call. The CDR3 totals 12 residues. V lost 6 bases and J lost 5, with 13 bases in between. Germline values: CDR1 SQVTM, CDR2 ANQGSEA. CDR3 residues: CSVRYSDTEAFF. DNA of the CDR3: TGCAGCGTCCGCTACAGTGATACTGAAGCTTTCTTT.

This rearrangement joins TRBV5-1 to TRBJ2-5, with 11 bases identical to TRBD2. From germline, CDR1 is SGHRS and CDR2 YFSETQ. The CDR3 has 15 residues. The J segment lost 2 bases and the V segment lost 6 bases, leaving 6 bases of the junction unmatched. The CDR3 bases are TGCGCCAGCAAACTAGGGACTAGCGGACAAGAGACCCAGTACTTC. Translation gives CASKLGTSGQETQYF.

The chain combines TRBV10-2 with TRBJ2-7, with 10 bases identical to TRBD2. Unmatched junction bases numbered 2, after V lost 5 bases and J lost 1 base. CDR3 size: 14 residues. Per germline, CDR1 WSHSY and CDR2 SAAADI. CDR3 residues: CASSLAGDSYEQYF. The CDR3 bases are TGCGCCAGCAGTCTAGCGGGAGATTCCTACGAGCAGTACTTC.

This clone occurred once. The genes are TRBV4-1 and TRBJ2-5, with 10 bases lining up with TRBD2. CDR1 MGHRA and CDR2 YSYEKL come from the germline V gene. This CDR3 has 19 amino acids. The junction had 16 bases not matched to a gene; V was cut back by 1 base and J by 5 bases. DNA for the CDR3: TGCGCCAGCAGCCAAGGTCTAGCGGGAGTGGGGTGGCTTCGGGAGACCCAGTACTTC. The encoded protein is CASSQGLAGVGWLRETQYF.

Turning to this clone: Other nucleotide sequences in the sample specify the same CDR3. The V and J genes are TRBV30 and TRBJ2-5; D gene unclear. CDR3 length equals 11 residues. Germline CDR1 reads GTSNPN; CDR2 reads SVGIG (reference sequence). Trimming took 0 bases from V and 5 from J, leaving 4 bases between them. The chain's CDR3 is CAWSVWETQYF. CDR3 nucleotides: TGTGCCTGGAGTGTCTGGGAGACCCAGTACTTC.

V is TRBV6-1 and J is TRBJ2-7, with D tentatively TRBD1 (6 bases). CDR3 length equals 15 residues. Germline CDR1 and CDR2: MNHNS and SASEGT. Trimming pared 6 bases from V and 4 bases from J, leaving 19 bases between. The CDR3 DNA sequence: TGTGCCAGCAGGACCCTACAGGGATCCAAATACGAGCAGTACTTC. This codes for CASRTLQGSKYEQYF.

V is TRBV4-1 and J is TRBJ1-5, with TRBD1 as a possible D gene (6 bases). Germline V gene lookup returns CDR1 MGHRA and CDR2 YSYEKL. Between the trimmed V and J ends, which lost 6 bases and 3 bases, there was a span of 9 bases. The CDR3 covers 13 residues. This CDR3 reads CASRGGLNQPQHF. The CDR3 bases are TGCGCCAGCAGGGGGGGCCTCAATCAGCCCCAGCATTTT.